One sample yielded the 23 T cell receptor beta chains listed below, sequenced in a study of T-cell memory formation after mild COVID-19. TCRdb fed the 5' RACE reads into MiXCR, producing one record per CDR3 protein. There are 170,000 or so distinct CDR3 sequences in the sample; about a fifth occur only once, and 23% lies in the top ten. Sequenced material: PBMCs or a T cell subset sorted from them (not recorded which). These receptors came from an adult woman who had mild COVID-19 (a few samples of this study predate the infection). Cell type and time point are not known.

This clonotype showed up just a few times. The genes are TRBV24-1 and TRBJ2-1; no clear D. The germline V and J ends were trimmed by 8 bases and 7 bases, with 8 bases remaining between them. Germline CDR1 and CDR2: KGHDR and SFDVKD. This CDR3 comprises 11 residues. The CDR3 here is CATTSRNEQFF. The DNA for the CDR3 is TGTGCCACCACCAGTCGGAATGAGCAGTTCTTC.

V is TRBV7-8 and J is TRBJ1-4, with a weak D call TRBD1 (5 bases). CDR3 length: 15 residues. Trimming stripped 6 bases from V and 0 bases from J, with 11 bases between. Germline CDR1 SGHVS, CDR2 FQNEAQ. This CDR3 is CASRPGLATNEKLFF. The DNA of the CDR3 is TGTGCCAGCAGACCAGGGTTGGCAACTAATGAAAAACTGTTTTTT.

The rearrangement uses TRBV6-4 and TRBJ2-3; 7 bases match TRBD1. The length of the CDR3 is 15 residues. J lost 2 bases, V lost 5 bases, and 7 bases had no gene match. Germline assignment: CDR1 MRHNA and CDR2 SNTAGT. CDR3 in DNA: TGTGCCAGCAGTACGGGACAGACAGACACAGATACGCAGTATTTT. Translated: CASSTGQTDTDTQYF.

This clonotype has a handful of counts. The V gene is TRBV2, the J gene TRBJ1-1, with 9 bases lining up with TRBD1. J was trimmed by 4 bases and V by 0 bases; bases with no gene match: 3. The CDR3 spans 15 residues. Germline V CDR1 and CDR2: SNHLY, FYNNEI. CDR3 nucleotides: TGTGCCAGCAGTGAAGCGGGACAGGGTACCACTGAAGCTTTCTTT. Translating it yields CASSEAGQGTTEAFF.

The V call is TRBV5-4, the J call TRBJ1-1, with 8 nucleotides matching TRBD1. The CDR3 covers 18 residues. The trim removed 1 base at V and 6 bases at J, leaving 17 bases unmatched. Germline V gene data show CDR1 as SGHNT and CDR2 as YYREEE (reference sequence). In DNA, the CDR3 is TGTGCCAGCAGCTTGCTATCCCCAGGGGGCGCAGGAAATGCTGAAGCTTTCTTT. Encoded protein: CASSLLSPGGAGNAEAFF.

This rearrangement joins TRBV7-8 to TRBJ1-1; no definite D call. The CDR3 totals 14 residues. Per germline, CDR1 SGHVS and CDR2 FQNEAQ. V was shortened by 5 bases and J by 1 base, with 11 bases between the two germline ends. In DNA form, the CDR3 reads TGTGCCAGCAGCCAACGGGCCTCGAACACTGAAGCTTTCTTT. It is translated as CASSQRASNTEAFF.

This clonotype was counted between two and nine times. The V gene is TRBV30, the J gene TRBJ2-2, with D tentatively TRBD1 (6 bases). Germline lookup yields CDR1 GTSNPN and CDR2 SVGIG (reference sequence). The ends were cut back, 1 base at V and 6 bases at J, with 9 bases in the middle. The CDR3 runs 13 residues. In DNA, the CDR3 is TGTGCCTGGAGTGAATACAGGGCCGGGGAGCTGTTTTTT. Protein product: CAWSEYRAGELFF.

The chain is built from TRBV24-1 and TRBJ2-2, with TRBD2 as a possible D gene (5 bases). CDR1 KGHDR and CDR2 SFDVKD come from the germline V gene. The V and J ends lost 5 bases and 4 bases respectively, with 19 bases between them. This CDR3 comprises 17 residues. In nucleotides, the CDR3 is TGTGCCACCAGTGGACCGGCAGGTGGACTGCTCACCGGGGAGCTGTTTTTT. Amino acid sequence: CATSGPAGGLLTGELFF.

This clonotype occurred a few times. The chain carries TRBV6-5 and TRBJ2-2; possibly TRBD1 for D (6 bases). Trimming removed 6 bases at V and 1 base at J, with 9 bases between. CDR3 length: 14 amino acids. Germline V CDR1 and CDR2: MNHEY, SVGAGI. As DNA, the CDR3 is TGTGCCAGCAGCCTACAGGGGAACACCGGGGAGCTGTTTTTT. Translation: CASSLQGNTGELFF.

This clonotype was observed a few times. The chain joins TRBV7-6 to TRBJ2-7; D possibly uses TRBD1 or TRBD2 (5 bases each). In germline, CDR1 is SGHVS, CDR2 FNYEAQ. The CDR3 covers 14 residues. Trimming pared 6 bases from V and 6 bases from J, leaving 18 bases between. The CDR3 loop reads CASSPTINGAEQYF. For the CDR3, the DNA is TGTGCCAGCAGTCCTACGATCAACGGGGCCGAGCAGTACTTC.

This clonotype was observed a handful of times. The chain couples TRBV4-3 to TRBJ2-1; 8 nucleotides match TRBD2. The CDR3 is made up of 13 amino acids. The germline V gene has CDR1 LGHNA and CDR2 YSLEER. Trimming removed 0 bases from V and 16 bases from J; junction bases left unmatched: 8. CDR3 region: CASSQDLAGGSFF. In nucleotides, the CDR3 is TGCGCCAGCAGCCAAGATTTGGCGGGGGGAAGCTTCTTC.

This clonotype was seen only a few times. The rearrangement links TRBV15 to TRBJ2-7, with D uncertain. This CDR3 is built from 14 residues. V dropped 2 bases and J dropped 2 bases, with 10 bases sitting between them. Germline V gives CDR1 LNHNV, CDR2 YYDKDF (reference sequence). Written as DNA, the CDR3 is TGTGCCACCAGCAGATCTCGGGCAGCCTACGAGCAGTACTTC. Its protein product is CATSRSRAAYEQYF. Complete variable domain (other parts from reference TRBV15 and TRBJ2-7): DAMVIQNPRYQVTQFGKPVTLSCSQTLNHNVMYWYQQKSSQAPKLLFHYYDKDFNNEADTPDNFQSRRPNTSFCFLDIRSPGLGDTAMYLCATSRSRAAYEQYFGPGTRLTVT.

The chain has TRBV27 and TRBJ1-6; D possibly corresponds to TRBD1 (5 bases). The germline CDR1 and CDR2 sequences are MNHEY and SMNVEV (reference sequence). V lost 0 bases and J lost 9, with 15 bases in between. CDR3 length equals 16 residues. CDR3 region: CASSLSMGGGGSPLHF. DNA for the CDR3: TGTGCCAGCAGTTTATCGATGGGTGGGGGAGGTTCACCCCTCCACTTT.

The chain is built from TRBV24-1 and TRBJ2-7; D may be TRBD1 (6 bases). With 4 bases removed from V and 6 bases from J, the gap between germline ends came to 18 bases. Germline V lookup: CDR1 KGHDR, CDR2 SFDVKD. The CDR3 spans 15 residues. The CDR3 DNA reads as TGTGCCACCAGTGACTCCGGCGCAACAGGGATCGAGCAGTACTTC. This translates into CATSDSGATGIEQYF.

This rearrangement joins TRBV6-2 or TRBV6-3 to TRBJ2-1, with no clear D. CDR3 length equals 14 residues. Per germline, CDR1 MNHEY and CDR2 SVGEGT. V was pared by 7 bases and J by 0 bases, with 10 bases between. The CDR3 region has the DNA TGTGCCAGCAAAGGCGGAAACTCCTACAATGAGCAGTTCTTC. Protein: CASKGGNSYNEQFF.

The chain couples TRBV7-6 to TRBJ2-5; 7 positions match TRBD1. CDR1 is SGHVS, CDR2 FNYEAQ, per germline. CDR3 length equals 14 residues. After removal of 5 bases from V and 2 bases from J, the junction contained 5 bases not matched to a gene. The CDR3, as DNA: TGTGCCAGCAGCCGGACAGGATTACAAGAGACCCAGTACTTC. It encodes CASSRTGLQETQYF.

This chain links TRBV6-5 with TRBJ2-1; TRBD2 matches 13 bases. Per germline, CDR1 MNHEY and CDR2 SVGAGI. Trimming cost V 4 bases and J 0 bases; bases outside gene matches: 6. There are 18 residues in the CDR3. The CDR3 protein is CASSSPGLAGSSYNEQFF. In DNA form, the CDR3 reads TGTGCCAGCAGTTCGCCGGGACTAGCGGGGAGCTCCTACAATGAGCAGTTCTTC.

This chain joins TRBV5-6 and TRBJ2-6; D unresolved. This CDR3 contains 14 residues. Deletions cut 2 bases from V and 0 bases from J, with 3 bases between. The germline gives CDR1 SGHDT, CDR2 YYEEEE. The CDR3 DNA reads TGTGCCAGCAGCTTCGCCTCTGGGGCCAACGTCCTGACTTTC. Its translation: CASSFASGANVLTF.

A few counts support this clonotype. V usage is TRBV5-1 and J usage is TRBJ2-3; 12 nucleotides agree with TRBD1. The V and J ends lost 3 bases and 4 bases, in that order; junction bases with no gene match: 3. The CDR3 is 15 residues long. Per germline, CDR1 SGHRS and CDR2 YFSETQ. This chain's CDR3 is CASSSGTGGADTQYF. CDR3 DNA: TGCGCCAGCAGCTCCGGGACAGGGGGCGCAGATACGCAGTATTTT.

This clonotype occurred a few times. The chain recombines TRBV19 with TRBJ2-7; D call uncertain. CDR3 length: 13 amino acids. V was cut by 10 bases and J by 2 bases, with 15 bases left in between. Germline assignment: CDR1 LNHDA and CDR2 SQIVND (reference sequence). The CDR3 reads CATSLGLPYEQYF. DNA for the CDR3: TGTGCCACCTCGCTCGGGCTTCCCTACGAGCAGTACTTC.

The V and J genes are TRBV7-9 and TRBJ2-7; 10 bases line up with TRBD1. Per the germline V gene, CDR1 is SEHNR and CDR2 is FQNEAQ (reference sequence). The CDR3 length is 16 residues. J lost 6 bases, V lost 1 base, and 9 bases had no gene match. The CDR3 sequence: CASSLVYGTGDGEQYF. The CDR3 DNA reads TGTGCCAGCAGCTTAGTTTATGGGACAGGGGACGGCGAGCAGTACTTC. The whole variable domain, remainder taken from reference TRBV7-9 and TRBJ2-7, is DTGVSQNPRHKITKRGQNVTFRCDPISEHNRLYWYRQTLGQGPEFLTYFQNEAQLEKSRLLSDRFSAERPKGSFSTLEIQRTEQGDSAMYLCASSLVYGTGDGEQYFGPGTRLTVT.

The chain uses TRBV5-7 and TRBJ2-3, with D unclear. TRBV5-7 is an ORF; its function is uncertain. Trimming pared 8 bases from V and 2 bases from J, leaving 30 bases between. The length of the CDR3 is 19 residues. DNA for the CDR3: TGTGCCAGTCCCCGAGGAGAGAGGCACCCTTTGGGTCCCACAGATACGCAGTATTTT. Amino acids: CASPRGERHPLGPTDTQYF.

V is TRBV7-9 and J is TRBJ2-5; 10 positions match TRBD2. This CDR3 spans 19 amino acids. With V trimmed by 5 bases and J by 1 base, 16 bases remained unmatched. The V gene's germline CDR1 is SEHNR and CDR2 FQNEAQ (reference sequence). CDR3 nucleotide sequence: TGTGCCAGCAGCCGCATAGATACTAGCGGGATGAATGGCCAAGAGACCCAGTACTTC. Translation gives CASSRIDTSGMNGQETQYF.